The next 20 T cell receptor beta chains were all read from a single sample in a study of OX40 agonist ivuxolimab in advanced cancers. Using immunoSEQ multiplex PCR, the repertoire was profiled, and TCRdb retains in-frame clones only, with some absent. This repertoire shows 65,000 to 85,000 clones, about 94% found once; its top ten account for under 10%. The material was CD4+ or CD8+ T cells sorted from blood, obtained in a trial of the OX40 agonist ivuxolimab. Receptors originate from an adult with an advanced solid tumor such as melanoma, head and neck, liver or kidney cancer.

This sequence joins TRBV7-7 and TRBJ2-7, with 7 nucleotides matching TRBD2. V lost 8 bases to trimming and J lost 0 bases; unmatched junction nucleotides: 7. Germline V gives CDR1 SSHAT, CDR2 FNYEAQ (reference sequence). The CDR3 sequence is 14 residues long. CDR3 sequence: CASSPGGYSYEQYF. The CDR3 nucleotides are TGTGCCAGCTCCCCCGGGGGGTACTCCTACGAGCAGTACTTC.

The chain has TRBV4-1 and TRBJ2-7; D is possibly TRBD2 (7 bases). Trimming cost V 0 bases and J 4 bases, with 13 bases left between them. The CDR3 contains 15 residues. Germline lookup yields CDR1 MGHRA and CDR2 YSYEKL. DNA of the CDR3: TGCGCCAGCAGCCAAGATAGCAGGGGAGGGTACGAGCAGTACTTC. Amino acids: CASSQDSRGGYEQYF.

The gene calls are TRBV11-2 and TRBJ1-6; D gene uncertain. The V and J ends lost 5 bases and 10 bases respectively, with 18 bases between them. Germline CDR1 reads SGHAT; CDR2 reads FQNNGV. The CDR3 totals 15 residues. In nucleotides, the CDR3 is TGTGCCAGCAGCCCCTCCCCGGGTGATGGGTCACCCCTCCACTTT. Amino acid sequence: CASSPSPGDGSPLHF.

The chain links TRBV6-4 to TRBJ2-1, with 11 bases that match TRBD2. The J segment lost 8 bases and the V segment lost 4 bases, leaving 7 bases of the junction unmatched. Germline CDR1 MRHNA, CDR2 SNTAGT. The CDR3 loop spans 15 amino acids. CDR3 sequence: CASSGGTSGLDEQFF. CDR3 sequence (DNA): TGTGCCAGCAGTGGCGGGACTAGCGGTTTAGATGAGCAGTTCTTC.

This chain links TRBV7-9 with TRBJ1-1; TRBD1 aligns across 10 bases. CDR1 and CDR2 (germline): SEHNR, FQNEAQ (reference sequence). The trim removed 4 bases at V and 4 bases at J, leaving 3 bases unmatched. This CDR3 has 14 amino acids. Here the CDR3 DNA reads TGTGCCAGCAGCTCCCGGACAGGGGGCACTGAAGCTTTCTTT. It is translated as CASSSRTGGTEAFF.

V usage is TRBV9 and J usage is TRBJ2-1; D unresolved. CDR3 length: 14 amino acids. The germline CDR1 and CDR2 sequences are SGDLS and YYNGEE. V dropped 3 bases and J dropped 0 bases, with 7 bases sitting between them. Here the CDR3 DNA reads TGTGCCAGCAGCGGTGGGGACTCCTACAATGAGCAGTTCTTC. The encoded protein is CASSGGDSYNEQFF.

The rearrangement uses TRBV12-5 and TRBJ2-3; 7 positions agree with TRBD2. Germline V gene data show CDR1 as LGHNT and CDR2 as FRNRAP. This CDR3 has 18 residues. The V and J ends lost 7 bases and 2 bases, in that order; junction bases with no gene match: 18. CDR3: CASARPEGLADFTDTQYF. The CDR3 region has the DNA TGTGCTAGTGCCCGTCCGGAGGGTCTAGCGGACTTCACAGATACGCAGTATTTT.

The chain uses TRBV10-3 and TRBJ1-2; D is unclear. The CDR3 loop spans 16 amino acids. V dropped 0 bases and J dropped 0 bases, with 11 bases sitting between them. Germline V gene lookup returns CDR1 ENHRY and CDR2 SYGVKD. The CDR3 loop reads CAISESERLANYGYTF. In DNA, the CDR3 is TGTGCCATCAGTGAGTCGGAGCGGCTCGCTAACTATGGCTACACCTTC.

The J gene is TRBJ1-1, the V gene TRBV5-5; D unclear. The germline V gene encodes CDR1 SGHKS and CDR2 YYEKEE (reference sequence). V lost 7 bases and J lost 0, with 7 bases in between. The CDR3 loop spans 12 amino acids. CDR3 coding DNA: TGTGCCAGCGATCAGATGAACACTGAAGCTTTCTTT. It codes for CASDQMNTEAFF. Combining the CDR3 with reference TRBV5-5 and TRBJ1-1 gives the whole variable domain DAGVTQSPTHLIKTRGQQVTLRCSPISGHKSVSWYQQVLGQGPQFIFQYYEKEERGRGNFPDRFSARQFPNYSSELNVNALLLGDSALYLCASDQMNTEAFFGQGTRLTVV.

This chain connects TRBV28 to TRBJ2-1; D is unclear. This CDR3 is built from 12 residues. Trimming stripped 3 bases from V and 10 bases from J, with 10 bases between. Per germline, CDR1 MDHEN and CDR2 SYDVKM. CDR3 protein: CASSLGGPEQFF. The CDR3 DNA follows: TGTGCCAGCAGTTTGGGTGGGCCCGAGCAGTTCTTC.

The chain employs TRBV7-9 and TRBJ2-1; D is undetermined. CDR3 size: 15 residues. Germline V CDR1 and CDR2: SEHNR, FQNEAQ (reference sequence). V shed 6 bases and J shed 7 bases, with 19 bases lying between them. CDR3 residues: CASSHRQTEWNEQFF. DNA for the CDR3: TGTGCCAGCAGTCACCGACAAACAGAGTGGAATGAGCAGTTCTTC.

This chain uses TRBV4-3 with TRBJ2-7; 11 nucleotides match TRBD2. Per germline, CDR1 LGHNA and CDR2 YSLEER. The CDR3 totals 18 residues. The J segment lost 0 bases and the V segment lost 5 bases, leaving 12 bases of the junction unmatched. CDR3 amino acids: CASSSSLAGGLSSYEQYF. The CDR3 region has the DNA TGCGCCAGCAGCTCGTCCTTAGCGGGGGGGCTCTCCTCCTACGAGCAGTACTTC.

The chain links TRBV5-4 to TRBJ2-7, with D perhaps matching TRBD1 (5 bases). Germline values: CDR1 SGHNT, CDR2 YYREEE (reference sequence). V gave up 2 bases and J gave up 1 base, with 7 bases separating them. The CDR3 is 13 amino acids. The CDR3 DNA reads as TGTGCCAGCAGCTTTACAGGATCCTACGAGCAGTACTTC. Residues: CASSFTGSYEQYF.

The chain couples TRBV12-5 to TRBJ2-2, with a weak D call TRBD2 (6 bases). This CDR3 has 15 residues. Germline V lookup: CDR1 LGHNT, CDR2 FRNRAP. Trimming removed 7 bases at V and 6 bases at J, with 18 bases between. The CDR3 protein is CASEPSEGWAGELFF. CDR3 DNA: TGTGCTAGTGAACCCTCGGAGGGGTGGGCCGGGGAGCTGTTTTTT.

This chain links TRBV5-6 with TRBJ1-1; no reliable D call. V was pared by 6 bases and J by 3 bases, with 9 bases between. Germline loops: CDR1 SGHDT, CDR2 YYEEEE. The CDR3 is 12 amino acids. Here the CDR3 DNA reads TGTGCCAGCATGAATTGGGACACTGAAGCTTTCTTT. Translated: CASMNWDTEAFF.

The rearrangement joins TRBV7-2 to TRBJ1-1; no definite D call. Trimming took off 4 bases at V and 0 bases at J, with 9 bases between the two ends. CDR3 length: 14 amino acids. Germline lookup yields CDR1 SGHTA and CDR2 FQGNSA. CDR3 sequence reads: CASSSQTVNTEAFF. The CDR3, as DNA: TGTGCCAGCAGCTCACAGACGGTGAACACTGAAGCTTTCTTT.

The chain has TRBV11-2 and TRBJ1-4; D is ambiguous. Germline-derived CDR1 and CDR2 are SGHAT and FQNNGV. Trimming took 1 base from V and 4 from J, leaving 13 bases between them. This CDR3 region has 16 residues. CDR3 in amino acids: CASSLATGTGNEKLFF. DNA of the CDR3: TGTGCCAGCAGCTTAGCAACGGGTACGGGTAATGAAAAACTGTTTTTT.

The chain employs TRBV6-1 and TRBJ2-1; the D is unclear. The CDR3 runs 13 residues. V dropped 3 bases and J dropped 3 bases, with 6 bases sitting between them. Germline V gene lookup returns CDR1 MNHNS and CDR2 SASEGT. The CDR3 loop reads CASSDGSYNEQFF. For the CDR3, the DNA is TGTGCCAGCAGTGATGGCAGCTACAATGAGCAGTTCTTC.

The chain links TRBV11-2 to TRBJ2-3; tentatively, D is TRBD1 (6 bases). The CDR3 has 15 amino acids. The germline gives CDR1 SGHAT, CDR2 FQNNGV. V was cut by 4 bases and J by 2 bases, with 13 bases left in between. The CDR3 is CASSSYRDNTDTQYF. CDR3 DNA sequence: TGTGCCAGCAGCTCCTACCGGGACAACACAGATACGCAGTATTTT.

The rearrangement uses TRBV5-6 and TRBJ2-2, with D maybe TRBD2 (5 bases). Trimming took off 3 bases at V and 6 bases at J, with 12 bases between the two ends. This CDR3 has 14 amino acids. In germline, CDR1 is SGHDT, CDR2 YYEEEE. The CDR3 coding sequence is TGTGCCAGCAGCTCCCCATCCGGGGCCGGGGAGCTGTTTTTT. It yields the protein CASSSPSGAGELFF.